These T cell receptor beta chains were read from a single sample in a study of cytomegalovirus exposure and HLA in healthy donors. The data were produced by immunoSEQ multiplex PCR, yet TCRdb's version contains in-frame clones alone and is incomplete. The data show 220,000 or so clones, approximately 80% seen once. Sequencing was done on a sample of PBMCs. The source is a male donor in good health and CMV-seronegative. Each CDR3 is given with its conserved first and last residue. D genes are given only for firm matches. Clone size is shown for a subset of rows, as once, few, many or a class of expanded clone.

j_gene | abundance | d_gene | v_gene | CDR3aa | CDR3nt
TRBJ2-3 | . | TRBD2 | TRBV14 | CASSQDAGLAGLTDTQYF | TGTGCCAGCAGCCAAGATGCGGGACTAGCGGGATTGACAGATACGCAGTATTTT
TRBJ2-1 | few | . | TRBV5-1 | CASSPGRHNEQFF | TGCGCCAGCAGCCCTGGGAGGCACAATGAGCAGTTCTTC
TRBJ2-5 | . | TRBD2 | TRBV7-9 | CSSSNSGSRETQYF | TGTTCCAGCAGCAATAGCGGGAGTCGTGAGACCCAGTACTTC
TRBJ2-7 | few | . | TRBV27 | CASSLLGGTVHEQYF | TGTGCCAGCAGTTTATTAGGCGGGACGGTCCACGAGCAGTACTTC
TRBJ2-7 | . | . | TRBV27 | CASSLNRVYEQYF | TGTGCCAGCAGTTTAAACAGGGTCTACGAGCAGTACTTC
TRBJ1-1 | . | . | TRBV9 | CASSVAGGSSEAFF | TGTGCCAGCAGCGTAGCAGGTGGCAGCTCAGAAGCTTTCTTT
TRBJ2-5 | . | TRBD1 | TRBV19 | CASTRTGLETQYF | TGTGCCAGTACCAGGACAGGGTTAGAGACCCAGTACTTC
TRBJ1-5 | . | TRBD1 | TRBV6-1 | CASSEEGQVNQPQHF | TGTGCCAGCAGTGAGGAGGGACAGGTCAATCAGCCCCAGCATTTT
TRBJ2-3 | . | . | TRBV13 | CASRWGVTDTQYF | TGTGCCAGCAGGTGGGGGGTTACAGATACGCAGTATTTT
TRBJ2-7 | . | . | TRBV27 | CASSPRTVSYEQYF | TGTGCCAGCAGTCCACGGACAGTCTCCTACGAGCAGTACTTC
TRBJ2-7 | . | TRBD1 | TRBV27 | CASSRTDRAPHEQYF | TGTGCCAGCAGTCGAACGGACAGGGCCCCCCACGAGCAGTACTTC
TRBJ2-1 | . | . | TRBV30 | CAWSWVRGNEQFF | TGTGCCTGGAGTTGGGTCCGAGGCAATGAGCAGTTCTTC
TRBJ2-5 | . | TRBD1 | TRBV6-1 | CASSFTGTGRETQYF | TGTGCCAGCAGTTTCACCGGGACAGGCCGAGAGACCCAGTACTTC
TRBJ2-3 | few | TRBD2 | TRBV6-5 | CASSGLAGGPDTQYF | TGTGCCAGCAGTGGACTAGCGGGAGGGCCAGATACGCAGTATTTT
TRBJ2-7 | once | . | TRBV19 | CASSISGSPYEQYF | TGTGCCAGTAGTATCAGCGGCAGCCCCTACGAGCAGTACTTC
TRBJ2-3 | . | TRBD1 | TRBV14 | CASSRGTGITDTQYF | TGTGCCAGCAGCCGAGGGACAGGGATCACAGATACGCAGTATTTT
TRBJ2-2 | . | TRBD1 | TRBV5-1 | CASSLLGQGGGGELFF | TGCGCCAGCAGCTTGCTCGGACAGGGTGGTGGTGGGGAGCTGTTTTTT
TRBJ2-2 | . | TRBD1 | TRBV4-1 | CASSQGPRGRRTGELFF | TGCGCCAGCAGCCAAGGGCCGAGGGGGCGCAGGACCGGGGAGCTGTTTTTT
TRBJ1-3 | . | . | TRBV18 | CASSQNTGADTIYF | TGTGCCAGCTCTCAAAATACAGGAGCCGACACCATATATTTT
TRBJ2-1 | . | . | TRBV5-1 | CASSLDAEPSYNEQFF | TGCGCCAGCAGCTTGGATGCGGAACCCTCCTACAATGAGCAGTTCTTC
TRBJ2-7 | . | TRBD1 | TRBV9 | CASSVAITGGNNEQYF | TGTGCCAGCAGCGTAGCTATTACAGGGGGCAACAACGAGCAGTACTTC
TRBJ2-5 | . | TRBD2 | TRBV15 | CATSRGTSRETQYF | TGTGCCACCAGCAGGGGGACTAGCAGAGAGACCCAGTACTTC
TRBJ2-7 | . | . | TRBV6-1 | CASSARNGVLGEQYF | TGTGCCAGCAGCGCACGAAACGGGGTGTTGGGCGAGCAGTACTTC
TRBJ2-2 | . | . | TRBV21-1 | CATPGLAVTGELFF | TGTGCCACCCCGGGACTAGCGGTCACCGGGGAGCTGTTTTTT
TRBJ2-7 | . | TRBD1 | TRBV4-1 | CASSQVGQGAYEQYF | TGCGCCAGCAGCCAAGTAGGACAGGGGGCCTACGAGCAGTACTTC
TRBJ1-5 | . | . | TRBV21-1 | CASSNSGSNQPQHF | TGTGCCAGCAGCAATTCAGGGAGCAATCAGCCCCAGCATTTT
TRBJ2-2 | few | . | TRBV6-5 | CASSFGGSGELFF | TGTGCCAGCAGTTTCGGGGGTAGCGGGGAGCTGTTTTTT
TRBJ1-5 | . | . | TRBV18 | CASSPPGGDGPQHF | TGTGCCAGCTCACCACCAGGAGGGGATGGGCCCCAGCATTTT
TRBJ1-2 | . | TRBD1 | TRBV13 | CASSIRQGGDYGYTF | TGTGCCAGCAGCATAAGACAGGGGGGGGACTATGGCTACACCTTC
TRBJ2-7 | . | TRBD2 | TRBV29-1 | CSAIAGPYEQYF | TGCAGCGCCATAGCGGGGCCCTACGAGCAGTACTTC
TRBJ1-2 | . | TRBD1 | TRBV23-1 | CASSQFSDRGANYGYTF | TGCGCCAGCAGTCAATTTTCGGACAGGGGCGCTAACTATGGCTACACCTTC
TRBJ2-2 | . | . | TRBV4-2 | CASSPLSAQDYLGELFF | TGTGCCAGCAGCCCCCTGTCGGCACAGGACTACCTCGGGGAGCTGTTTTTT
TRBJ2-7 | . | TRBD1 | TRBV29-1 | CSVEQGATYEQYF | TGCAGCGTTGAACAGGGGGCTACCTACGAGCAGTACTTC
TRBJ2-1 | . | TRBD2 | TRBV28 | CASILSSGSRDNEQFF | TGTGCCAGCATCCTTTCTAGCGGGAGTCGGGACAATGAGCAGTTCTTC
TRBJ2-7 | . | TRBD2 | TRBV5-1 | CASSSGTSGYEQYF | TGCGCCAGCAGCTCCGGGACTAGCGGTTACGAGCAGTACTTC
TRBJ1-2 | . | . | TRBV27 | CASSRGRNYGYTF | TGTGCCAGCAGCCGAGGTCGCAACTATGGCTACACCTTC
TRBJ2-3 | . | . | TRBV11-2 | CASSPRSGGGGDTQYF | TGTGCCAGCAGCCCTAGAAGCGGAGGGGGGGGAGATACGCAGTATTTT